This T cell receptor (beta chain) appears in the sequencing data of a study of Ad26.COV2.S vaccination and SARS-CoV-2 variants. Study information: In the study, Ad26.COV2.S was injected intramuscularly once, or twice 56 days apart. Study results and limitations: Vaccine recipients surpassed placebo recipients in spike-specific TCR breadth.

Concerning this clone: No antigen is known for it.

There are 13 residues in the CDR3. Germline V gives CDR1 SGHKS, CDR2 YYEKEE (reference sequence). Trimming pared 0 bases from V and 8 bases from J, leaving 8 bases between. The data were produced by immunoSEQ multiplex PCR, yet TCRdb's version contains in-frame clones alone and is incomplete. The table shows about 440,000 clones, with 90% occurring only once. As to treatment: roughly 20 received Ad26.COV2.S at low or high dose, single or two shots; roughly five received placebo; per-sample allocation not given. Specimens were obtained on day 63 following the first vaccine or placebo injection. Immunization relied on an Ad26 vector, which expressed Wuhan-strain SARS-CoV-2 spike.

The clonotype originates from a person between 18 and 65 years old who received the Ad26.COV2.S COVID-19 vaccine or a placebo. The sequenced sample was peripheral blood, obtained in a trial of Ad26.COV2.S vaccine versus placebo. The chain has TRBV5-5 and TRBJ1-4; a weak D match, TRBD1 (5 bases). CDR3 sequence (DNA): TGTGCCAGCAGCTTGGCCGGGGGGGAAAAACTGTTTTTT. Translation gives CASSLAGGEKLFF.